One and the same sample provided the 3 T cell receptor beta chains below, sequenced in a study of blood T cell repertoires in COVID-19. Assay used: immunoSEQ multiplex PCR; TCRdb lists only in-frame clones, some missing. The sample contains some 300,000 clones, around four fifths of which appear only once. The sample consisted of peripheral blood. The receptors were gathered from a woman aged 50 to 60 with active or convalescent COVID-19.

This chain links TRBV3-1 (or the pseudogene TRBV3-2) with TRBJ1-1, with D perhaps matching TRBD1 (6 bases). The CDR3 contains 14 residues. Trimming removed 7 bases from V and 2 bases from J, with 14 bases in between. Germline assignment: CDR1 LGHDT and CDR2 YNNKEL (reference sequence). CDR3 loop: CASTFTGINTEAFF. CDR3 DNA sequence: TGTGCCAGCACATTCACAGGGATAAACACTGAAGCTTTCTTT.

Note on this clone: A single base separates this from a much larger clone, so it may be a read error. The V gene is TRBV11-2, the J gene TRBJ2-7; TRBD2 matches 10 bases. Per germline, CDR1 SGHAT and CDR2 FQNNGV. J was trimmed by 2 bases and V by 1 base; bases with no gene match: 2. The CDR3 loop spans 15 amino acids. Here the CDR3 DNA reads TGTGCCAGCAGCTTAGCTCTAGCGGGAGCCTACGAGCAGTACTTC. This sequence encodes CASSLALAGAYEQYF.

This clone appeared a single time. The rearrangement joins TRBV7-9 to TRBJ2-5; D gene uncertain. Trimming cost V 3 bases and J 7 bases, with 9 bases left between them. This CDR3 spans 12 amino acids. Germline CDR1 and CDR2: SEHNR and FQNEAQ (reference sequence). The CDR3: CASSFIDGTQYF. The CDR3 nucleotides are TGTGCCAGCAGCTTTATAGATGGGACCCAGTACTTC.